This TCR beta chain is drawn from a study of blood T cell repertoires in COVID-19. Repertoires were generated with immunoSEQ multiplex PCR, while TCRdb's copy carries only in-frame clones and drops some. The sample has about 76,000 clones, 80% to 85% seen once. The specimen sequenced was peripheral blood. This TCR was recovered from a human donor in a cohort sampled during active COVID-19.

CDR3 residues: CASSGGGTSGSTDTQYF. The CDR3 DNA reads TGTGCCAGCAGCGGAGGGGGGACTAGCGGCAGCACAGATACGCAGTATTTT. This chain joins TRBV13 and TRBJ2-3; 11 nucleotides agree with TRBD2. The junction had 7 bases not matched to a gene; V was cut back by 5 bases and J by 0 bases. The germline gives CDR1 PRHDT, CDR2 FYEKMQ (reference sequence). CDR3 length equals 17 residues.